A selection of T cell receptor beta chains follows, all from one sample in a study of PD-L1 blockade in urothelial cancer. Some clones are missing from TCRdb's copy, which holds only in-frame ones; the method was immunoSEQ multiplex PCR. The table includes roughly 120,000 clones, 91% detected once. Source: PBMCs, taken around atezolizumab (anti-PD-L1) treatment. The receptors shown here come from a man in his 60s with urothelial cancer. Each CDR3 is given with its conserved first and last residue. Clone size is shown for a subset of rows, as once, few, many or a class of expanded clone.

V	size	CDR3
TRBV4-3	.	CASSQGQRGGLQETQYF
TRBV7-9	.	CASSLPLAGETQYF
TRBV5-4	once	CASSLAGGSSYEQYF
TRBV6-5	once	CASSPGDHTEAFF
TRBV5-4	.	CASSHTSGEGNEQFF
TRBV6-5	.	CASRRTGTGGGYTF
TRBV7-3	.	CASSFSRDSYEQYF
TRBV10-1	once	CASKFHVRGSNQPQHF
TRBV7-9	.	CASSWGDRFELTGYTF
TRBV27	few	CASSPLAGPAMEQYF
TRBV19	.	CASSIGTGGYEQFF
TRBV6-1	.	CASSAEGVQPQHF
TRBV15	.	CATSRDRQTYSNQPQHF
TRBV5-1	.	CASSLVLSDYEQYF
TRBV4-3	.	CASSQALPGDNEQFF
TRBV4-3	.	CASSQVAGLTGELFF
TRBV27	.	CASTPRPSPSSYNEQFF
TRBV5-1	few	CASSTESGVYGYTF
TRBV18	.	CASSPLTSGREPYEQYF
TRBV6-5	.	CASSYSLSGANVLTF
TRBV9	.	CASRRAGVGTDTQYF
TRBV18	.	CASSPGQGSYEQYF
TRBV6-1	.	CASSEGTGGGYTF
TRBV5-1	.	CASSFRDSGRGELFF
TRBV9	.	CASSVGRGTGELFF
TRBV5-1	.	CASSFLAGASTDTQYF
TRBV30	.	CAFHGTPGRASPLHF
TRBV4-3	.	CASSQVAGGTDTQYF
TRBV28	.	CASSLPGGTTIERSYEQYF
TRBV5-1	.	CASSPRTGGIEQYF
TRBV6-5	.	CASSLDTRSYEQYF
TRBV5-1	.	CASSLAPNDRGSYEQYF
TRBV18	.	CASSTGQGLGEQYF
TRBV30	.	CAGDFGGTSEQFF
TRBV19	.	CASSIKTGPGGQFF
TRBV4-1	.	CASSSPGTSSYEQYF
TRBV19	.	CASSMTQDRGSNQPQHF
TRBV27	.	CASKGLAGRGSYEQYF
TRBV4-3	.	CASSQDEREFQYF
TRBV6-1	.	CASSDRLAAYNEQFF
TRBV4-3	.	CASSQVSSNQPQHF
TRBV7-2	once	CASSADRRNGYTF